Below, 30 T cell receptor beta chains from the same sample are listed, as sequenced in a study of blood T cell repertoires in COVID-19. Clones were read by immunoSEQ multiplex PCR, and TCRdb kept only the in-frame ones, dropping some. The sample lists 250,000 to 350,000 clones, about nine tenths seen once, with 6.3% in the top ten. The sample consisted of peripheral blood. These receptors all stem from a woman between 45 and 65 years old with COVID-19, enrolled during active disease.

The V call is TRBV10-3, the J call TRBJ2-2; perhaps TRBD2 as D (6 bases). CDR1 ENHRY and CDR2 SYGVKD come from the germline V gene. The CDR3 extends over 15 amino acids. V was pared by 4 bases and J by 6 bases, with 15 bases between. The CDR3 nucleotides read TGTGCCATCAGTGCCGCAACTAGCTCGGCCGGGGAGCTGTTTTTT. This translates into CAISAATSSAGELFF.

In its sample, this clone was seen once. V gene TRBV5-1 combines with J gene TRBJ1-3, with 10 bases matching TRBD1. This CDR3 has 17 amino acids. Germline CDR1 reads SGHRS; CDR2 reads YFSETQ. Unmatched junction bases numbered 7, after V lost 4 bases and J lost 0 bases. The chain's CDR3 is CASSPGTGASSGNTIYF. The DNA of the CDR3 is TGCGCCAGCAGCCCCGGGACAGGGGCCAGCTCTGGAAACACCATATATTTT.

The chain combines TRBV27 with TRBJ2-1; the D is unclear. The CDR3 extends over 15 amino acids. V lost 5 bases and J lost 0, with 11 bases in between. Germline V gives CDR1 MNHEY, CDR2 SMNVEV (reference sequence). The CDR3 region is CASSPLSDSYNEQFF. CDR3 sequence (DNA): TGTGCCAGCAGTCCTCTAAGCGACTCCTACAATGAGCAGTTCTTC.

The chain links TRBV29-1 to TRBJ2-1, with a possible D match to TRBD2 (6 bases). There are 11 residues in the CDR3. The germline V gene has CDR1 SQVTM and CDR2 ANQGSEA. V was cut by 4 bases and J by 12 bases, with 13 bases left in between. In DNA, the CDR3 is TGCAGCGTTGCTTCATCTAGCGTGCAGTTCTTC. This gives the protein CSVASSSVQFF.

J is TRBJ2-3 and V is TRBV7-2; tentatively, D is TRBD2 (6 bases). From germline, CDR1 is SGHTA and CDR2 FQGNSA. V was shortened by 2 bases and J by 3 bases, with 15 bases between the two germline ends. The CDR3 is made up of 16 amino acids. The CDR3 DNA sequence: TGTGCCAGCAGCTTATCGTTCTCGGGAGTGACAGATACGCAGTATTTT. Encoded protein: CASSLSFSGVTDTQYF. Using reference TRBV7-2 and TRBJ2-3 for the parts outside the CDR3, the full variable domain is GAGVSQSPSNKVTEKGKDVELRCDPISGHTALYWYRQSLGQGLEFLIYFQGNSAPDKSGLPSDRFSAERTGGSVSTLTIQRTQQEDSAVYLCASSLSFSGVTDTQYFGPGTRLTVL.

The V call is TRBV5-1, the J call TRBJ2-5; a possible D gene is TRBD1 (5 bases). CDR1 is SGHRS, CDR2 YFSETQ, per germline. The CDR3 consists of 15 residues. V lost 0 bases and J lost 5, with 14 bases in between. The DNA of the CDR3 is TGCGCCAGCAGCTTGGCCCGCGGCAGGGCGGAGACCCAGTACTTC. Translation gives CASSLARGRAETQYF.

The J gene is TRBJ2-5, the V gene TRBV6-5; TRBD1 might be the D (6 bases). Germline CDR1 MNHEY, CDR2 SVGAGI. CDR3 length: 13 amino acids. V was shortened by 9 bases and J by 5 bases, with 16 bases between the two germline ends. CDR3 in DNA: TGTGCCAGAAGACAGGAACCGTTTGAGACCCAGTACTTC. Translation: CARRQEPFETQYF.

Written as DNA, the CDR3 is TGTGCCAGACTAGCGGGAGCTCCAGATACGCAGTATTTT. It encodes CARLAGAPDTQYF. The rearrangement links TRBV3-1 (or the pseudogene TRBV3-2) to TRBJ2-3; 11 bases line up with TRBD2. V gave up 9 bases and J gave up 4 bases; unmatched junction bases: 3. Germline-derived CDR1 and CDR2 are LGHDT and YNNKEL (reference sequence). The CDR3 is 13 residues long.

This clone was detected once. The rearrangement joins TRBV19 to TRBJ1-3, with a possible D match to TRBD1 (6 bases). The V end lost 3 bases, the J end lost 2 bases, and 14 bases lay between the germline ends. Germline V lookup: CDR1 LNHDA, CDR2 SQIVND (reference sequence). The CDR3 spans 16 residues. This CDR3 is CASSILGQSPGNTIYF. The CDR3 coding sequence is TGTGCCAGTAGTATCCTAGGACAGTCCCCTGGAAACACCATATATTTT. The entire variable domain, with the rest obtained from reference TRBV19 and TRBJ1-3, is as follows: DGGITQSPKYLFRKEGQNVTLSCEQNLNHDAMYWYRQDPGQGLRLIYYSQIVNDFQKGDIAEGYSVSREKKESFPLTVTSAQKNPTAFYLCASSILGQSPGNTIYFGEGSWLTVV.

This clone was counted once. The rearrangement joins TRBV29-1 to TRBJ1-2; perhaps TRBD1 as D (5 bases). Per the germline V gene, CDR1 is SQVTM and CDR2 is ANQGSEA. The V and J ends lost 4 bases and 1 base respectively, with 10 bases between them. The CDR3 is 13 residues long. The CDR3 DNA reads as TGCAGCGTTGGAGGAGGGGATAACTATGGCTACACCTTC. Translation gives CSVGGGDNYGYTF.

The chain links TRBV5-1 to TRBJ2-2; tentatively, D is TRBD1 (6 bases). Between the trimmed V and J ends, which lost 4 bases and 1 base, there was a span of 11 bases. CDR3 length: 15 amino acids. Looked up from germline, CDR1 is SGHRS and CDR2 is YFSETQ. The chain's CDR3 is CASSISTGNTGELFF. In nucleotides, the CDR3 is TGCGCCAGCAGCATTTCGACAGGGAACACCGGGGAGCTGTTTTTT.

The rearrangement links TRBV5-1 to TRBJ2-7; 8 bases are a match to TRBD2. The CDR3 has 12 residues. Germline V lookup: CDR1 SGHRS, CDR2 YFSETQ. Losses at the gene ends were 3 bases for V and 6 bases for J; bases not matched to a gene: 2. CDR3 nucleotides: TGCGCCAGCAGCTCCCGGGGGGGCGAGCAGTACTTC. Its translation is CASSSRGGEQYF.

The chain is built from TRBV7-7 and TRBJ2-2, with 10 bases lining up with TRBD2. CDR1 is SSHAT and CDR2 is FNYEAQ in the germline V gene (reference sequence). The CDR3 is 17 amino acids. V gave up 1 base and J gave up 3 bases; unmatched junction bases: 5. In DNA, the CDR3 is TGTGCCAGCAGCTTAGTCCCTAGCGGGGGCTACACCGGGGAGCTGTTTTTT. Protein: CASSLVPSGGYTGELFF.

The gene calls are TRBV23-1 and TRBJ2-1, with 10 nucleotides matching TRBD2. TRBV23-1 is treated as an ORF (open reading frame) with a function not yet certain. Trimming removed 4 bases from V and 4 bases from J; junction bases left unmatched: 10. This CDR3 spans 17 amino acids. This chain's CDR3 is CASSPIVAGGFYNEQFF. The CDR3, as DNA: TGCGCCAGCAGTCCGATCGTAGCGGGAGGCTTTTACAATGAGCAGTTCTTC.

The gene calls are TRBV3-1 (or the pseudogene TRBV3-2) and TRBJ1-2; 7 bases align to TRBD1. The germline gives CDR1 LGHDT, CDR2 YNNKEL (reference sequence). The ends lost 3 bases at V and 4 bases at J; junction bases unmatched: 5. The CDR3 consists of 14 residues. CDR3 amino acids: CASSQETGVYGYTF. Here the CDR3 DNA reads TGTGCCAGCAGCCAGGAAACAGGGGTCTATGGCTACACCTTC.

The rearrangement uses TRBV25-1 and TRBJ2-7; weak D call: TRBD1 (5 bases). The V gene's germline CDR1 is MGHDK and CDR2 SYGVNS. The CDR3 spans 13 residues. Between the trimmed V and J ends, which lost 1 base and 5 bases, there was a span of 9 bases. The CDR3 here is CASSEFPRDEQYF. The CDR3 DNA reads TGTGCCAGCAGTGAATTCCCCAGGGACGAGCAGTACTTC.

This clone was recorded a few times. The V gene is TRBV10-1, the J gene TRBJ2-1; TRBD2 matches at 15 bases. The CDR3 consists of 15 residues. Losses at the gene ends were 4 bases for V and 6 bases for J; bases not matched to a gene: 1. Per germline, CDR1 WNHNN and CDR2 SYGVQD (reference sequence). CDR3 loop: CASSVGLAGGNEQFF. For the CDR3, the DNA is TGCGCCAGCAGTGTGGGACTAGCGGGAGGCAATGAGCAGTTCTTC.

V gene TRBV6-5 combines with J gene TRBJ1-2; tentative D call: TRBD1 (5 bases). Germline V gives CDR1 MNHEY, CDR2 SVGAGI. Deletions cut 2 bases from V and 3 bases from J, with 10 bases between. The CDR3 covers 14 residues. CDR3 amino acids: CASSYARVDYGYTF. The CDR3 DNA follows: TGTGCCAGCAGTTACGCCAGGGTAGACTATGGCTACACCTTC.

The table lists this clone with a count of one. The rearrangement links TRBV4-1 to TRBJ1-4; the D gene is possibly TRBD1 (6 bases). The CDR3 spans 17 residues. Germline V gives CDR1 MGHRA, CDR2 YSYEKL. Trimming took 6 bases from V and 10 from J, leaving 27 bases between them. CDR3 in amino acids: CASSNQQGPRLGGKLFF. CDR3 in DNA: TGCGCCAGCAGTAACCAACAGGGTCCAAGATTAGGGGGAAAACTGTTTTTT.

The rearrangement joins TRBV7-9 to TRBJ1-2; D is undetermined. The V end was cut by 7 bases, the J end by 2 bases, with 14 bases between. This CDR3 is built from 14 residues. Germline V CDR1 and CDR2: SEHNR, FQNEAQ (reference sequence). The CDR3 nucleotides are TGTGCCAGCACCCTCGGACGGGGAAACTATGGCTACACCTTC. This sequence encodes CASTLGRGNYGYTF.

The genes are TRBV19 and TRBJ2-3; 12 bases match TRBD2. The CDR3 consists of 19 residues. Trimming cost V 1 base and J 0 bases; bases outside gene matches: 8. Germline loops: CDR1 LNHDA, CDR2 SQIVND (reference sequence). CDR3 residues: CASSIVLAGGAPSTDTQYF. CDR3 nucleotide sequence: TGTGCCAGTAGTATAGTACTAGCGGGAGGTGCCCCTAGCACAGATACGCAGTATTTT.

The V gene is TRBV4-2, the J gene TRBJ1-2; possible D gene TRBD1, 5 bases. With 3 bases removed from V and 3 bases from J, the gap between germline ends came to 14 bases. CDR3 length: 15 amino acids. Germline assignment: CDR1 LGHNA and CDR2 YNFKEQ. This chain's CDR3 is CASSHTERGDYGYTF. For the CDR3, the DNA is TGTGCCAGCAGCCATACGGAGCGGGGGGACTATGGCTACACCTTC.

This chain links TRBV15 with TRBJ1-1; 8 bases agree with TRBD1. The germline gives CDR1 LNHNV, CDR2 YYDKDF (reference sequence). Unmatched junction bases numbered 3, after V lost 5 bases and J lost 1 base. The CDR3 contains 14 residues. This chain's CDR3 is CATSDRGKNTEAFF. CDR3 coding DNA: TGTGCCACCAGCGACAGGGGAAAGAACACTGAAGCTTTCTTT.

This sequence joins TRBV4-3 and TRBJ2-1, with 11 bases that match TRBD2. There are 17 residues in the CDR3. V lost 0 bases to trimming and J lost 6 bases; unmatched junction nucleotides: 7. CDR1 and CDR2 from the germline V gene are LGHNA and YSLEER. This CDR3 is CASSQERGTSGPNEQFF. CDR3 coding DNA: TGCGCCAGCAGCCAAGAGAGGGGGACTAGCGGACCCAATGAGCAGTTCTTC.

The CDR3 bases are TGTGCCAGTAGAGGACTAAGTACGCAGTATTTT. Its translation: CASRGLSTQYF. The chain joins TRBV19 to TRBJ2-3, with D possibly matching TRBD2 (6 bases). V dropped 6 bases and J dropped 8 bases, with 9 bases sitting between them. Germline V lookup: CDR1 LNHDA, CDR2 SQIVND (reference sequence). This CDR3 comprises 11 residues.

This clone has a handful of counts. This chain uses TRBV18 with TRBJ1-5; 7 bases match TRBD1. Germline assignment: CDR1 KGHSH and CDR2 LQKENI. The V segment lost 3 bases and the J segment 3 bases; nucleotides outside the gene matches: 11. There are 17 residues in the CDR3. The CDR3 here is CASSPRYQGQDNQPQHF. CDR3 nucleotides: TGTGCCAGCTCACCTCGATATCAAGGACAGGACAATCAGCCCCAGCATTTT.

V is TRBV6-5 and J is TRBJ1-1, with D possibly being TRBD1 (6 bases). Germline CDR1 and CDR2: MNHEY and SVGAGI. The CDR3 is 14 amino acids. Trimming shortened V by 6 bases and J by 3 bases, and 14 bases separated the two germline ends. CDR3 protein: CASRVTGSYTEAFF. Written as DNA, the CDR3 is TGTGCCAGCAGGGTAACAGGGTCCTACACTGAAGCTTTCTTT.

The V and J genes are TRBV6-5 and TRBJ1-5; TRBD1 matches 11 bases. This CDR3 region has 15 residues. Germline V gene data show CDR1 as MNHEY and CDR2 as SVGAGI. The J segment lost 6 bases and the V segment lost 7 bases, leaving 8 bases of the junction unmatched. The CDR3, as DNA: TGTGCCAGCACCCAACCGGGACAGGGGGGTCAGCCCCAGCATTTT. Its protein is CASTQPGQGGQPQHF.

The J gene is TRBJ2-1, the V gene TRBV7-9; 8 nucleotides agree with TRBD2. Trimming at V came to 4 bases and at J to 2 bases, leaving 4 bases not matched to a gene. CDR1 SEHNR and CDR2 FQNEAQ come from the germline V gene (reference sequence). The CDR3 loop spans 15 amino acids. CDR3 loop: CASSSPGLAYNEQFF. The CDR3 nucleotides read TGTGCCAGCAGCTCCCCGGGACTAGCCTACAATGAGCAGTTCTTC.

The rearrangement uses TRBV4-1 and TRBJ1-6; D ambiguous. Deletions cut 5 bases from V and 5 bases from J, with 13 bases between. CDR3 length: 15 amino acids. Germline V gene sequence: CDR1 MGHRA, CDR2 YSYEKL. The DNA of the CDR3 is TGCGCCAGCAGCGTGATAAGCGGTAATAATTCACCCCTCCACTTT. Translating it yields CASSVISGNNSPLHF.